This TCR beta chain was recovered during a study of Ad26.COV2.S vaccination and SARS-CoV-2 variants. On the study more broadly: The donor participated in the COV1001 trial, in its Ad26.COV2.S arm. Broader study findings: The TCR-based breadth and depth measures might underestimate overall T cell responses. Vaccine recipients showed a spike-specific TCR breadth that was higher than in placebo recipients. Reported post-vaccination CD8+ and CD4+ T cell responses to spike showed substantial breadth.

Regarding this clone: Its antigen remains unidentified.

Indicated treatment: some 20 received Ad26.COV2.S at low or high dose, single or two shots; about five received placebo; per-sample allocation not given. Specimen acquisition occurred on day 63 following the initial vaccine or placebo injection. Repertoires were generated with immunoSEQ multiplex PCR, while TCRdb's copy carries only in-frame clones and drops some. The repertoire has hundreds of thousands of clones, about 87% of them found once; the top ten carry more than 2.5%. This TCR was sampled from a person aged 18 to 59 who received the Ad26.COV2.S COVID-19 vaccine or a placebo. The sample here was peripheral blood, taken in a trial of Ad26.COV2.S vaccine versus placebo.

The CDR3 region has the DNA TGTGCCAGCACTGTGGGACAGGGGACCCAAGAGACCCAGTACTTC. Translation gives CASTVGQGTQETQYF. V is TRBV28 and J is TRBJ2-5; 10 bases fit TRBD1. Germline V gives CDR1 MDHEN, CDR2 SYDVKM. The CDR3 runs 15 residues. Unmatched junction bases numbered 6, after V lost 7 bases and J lost 1 base.